The TCR beta chain under discussion was sequenced for a study of T cell repertoires in cytomegalovirus infection. In the study overall: CMV infection together with matching HLA type was indicated by public TCR beta signatures. Regarding the study as a whole: HLA-C-restricted CMV clonotypes gave the most frequent clonotype in two of eight donors.

At least ten counts were recorded for this clonotype. What it binds is unknown. The CDR3 has 17 residues. V shed 2 bases and J 2 bases; nucleotides not matched to a gene: 8. Germline V gene data show CDR1 as SGHTA and CDR2 as FQGTGA. TCRdb itself ran the reads through MiXCR, one entry per CDR3 protein. The sample records roughly 230,000 distinct CDR3 sequences, 22% being singletons. The chain carries TRBV7-3 and TRBJ2-3; 9 positions match TRBD1. This TCR was sampled from a human donor in good health (CMV status not recorded). Some clones in this sample may be carry-over from other donors' samples. The sequenced material came from CD8+ T cells from PBMCs. The CDR3 DNA is TGTGCCAGCAGCTTATATCTAGGGGACAGGGCCACAGATACGCAGTATTTT. This gives the protein CASSLYLGDRATDTQYF.